These 23 T cell receptor beta chains were all obtained from the same sample, sequenced in a study of PD-1 blockade in classical Hodgkin lymphoma. Clones were sequenced by immunoSEQ multiplex PCR, and TCRdb holds only the in-frame ones, with some missing. The sample holds around 18,000 clones; 70% to 75% are singletons and the top ten take just under 2.5%. Described time point: cycle 4 day 1 (C4D1), after less than seven weeks of nivolumab. Brentuximab vedotin exposure varied, and every patient relapsed after autologous stem cell transplantation. CD4+ T cells were purified from thawed PBMCs by negative selection. The source material was CD4+ T cells from blood, sampled before the fourth cycle of nivolumab. These receptors were taken from a human donor with classical Hodgkin lymphoma.

The chain uses TRBV18 and TRBJ2-7, with TRBD1 identical over 8 bases. V trimming: 6 bases; J trimming: 3 bases; junction bases outside the gene matches: 7. Germline V gene sequence: CDR1 KGHSH, CDR2 LQKENI. The CDR3 consists of 14 residues. The CDR3 protein is CASSSTGESYEQYF. DNA of the CDR3: TGTGCCAGCTCCTCGACAGGGGAAAGCTACGAGCAGTACTTC.

The chain joins TRBV6-6 to TRBJ1-3, with 8 bases that match TRBD1. J lost 7 bases, V lost 0 bases, and 2 bases had no gene match. In germline, CDR1 is MNHNY, CDR2 SVGAGI (reference sequence). CDR3 size: 14 residues. The CDR3 region has the DNA TGTGCCAGCAGTTACTCCGGACAGGGTAACACCATATATTTT. Encoded protein: CASSYSGQGNTIYF.

By sample share, this clone is large. Here the CDR3 reads CSVVSENTEAFF. CDR3 sequence (DNA): TGCAGCGTTGTATCCGAGAACACTGAAGCTTTCTTT. The chain recombines TRBV29-1 with TRBJ1-1; D not certain. The length of the CDR3 is 12 residues. The germline gives CDR1 SQVTM, CDR2 ANQGSEA. V was trimmed by 4 bases and J by 1 base, leaving 7 bases between them.

The chain combines TRBV5-5 with TRBJ2-2; D not resolved. V was clipped by 2 bases and J by 1 base, with 9 bases between them. The CDR3 totals 15 residues. Germline V gene data show CDR1 as SGHKS and CDR2 as YYEKEE (reference sequence). CDR3 region: CASSFGGKNTGELFF. CDR3 nucleotides: TGTGCCAGCAGCTTCGGTGGAAAGAACACCGGGGAGCTGTTTTTT.

This clone has only a few counts. V usage is TRBV4-3 and J usage is TRBJ1-4, with D perhaps matching TRBD1 (6 bases). The CDR3 length is 15 residues. The germline V gene has CDR1 LGHNA and CDR2 YSLEER. Trimming removed 1 base at V and 8 bases at J, with 14 bases between. The CDR3 DNA is TGCGCCAGCAGCCAAGTTTTGGGGGCTTTCGAAAAACTGTTTTTT. Protein sequence: CASSQVLGAFEKLFF.

In its sample, this clone was seen a few times. The V gene is TRBV5-1, the J gene TRBJ2-3, with TRBD2 identical over 8 bases. Germline CDR1 reads SGHRS; CDR2 reads YFSETQ. Losses at the gene ends were 4 bases for V and 4 bases for J; bases not matched to a gene: 8. CDR3 length equals 15 residues. CDR3 nucleotides: TGCGCCAGCAGCATTCAAGCGGGAGTCTCAGATACGCAGTATTTT. Protein sequence: CASSIQAGVSDTQYF.

This clone has just a few counts. The chain carries TRBV29-1 and TRBJ2-7; a possible D gene is TRBD2 (5 bases). This CDR3 has 12 residues. Trimming took off 0 bases at V and 2 bases at J, with 5 bases between the two ends. From germline, CDR1 is SQVTM and CDR2 ANQGSEA. The CDR3 DNA follows: TGCAGCGTTGAAGAACTAGCCTACGAGCAGTACTTC. This encodes CSVEELAYEQYF.

The chain is built from TRBV4-1 and TRBJ2-7; 10 nucleotides align to TRBD2. V dropped 4 bases and J dropped 4; count of bases not matched to a gene: 7. CDR1 is MGHRA, CDR2 YSYEKL, per germline. This CDR3 has 15 amino acids. In nucleotides, the CDR3 is TGCGCCAGCAGCCCCCTGGCTAGCGGGGGTTACGAGCAGTACTTC. Translating it yields CASSPLASGGYEQYF.

This chain links TRBV6-6 with TRBJ2-7, with 9 bases identical to TRBD1. J lost 7 bases, V lost 6 bases, and 10 bases had no gene match. Germline V lookup: CDR1 MNHNY, CDR2 SVGAGI (reference sequence). CDR3 length: 14 amino acids. As DNA, the CDR3 is TGTGCCAGCAGAATCGGACAGGGGTCGGGTGAGCAGTACTTC. Amino acid sequence: CASRIGQGSGEQYF.

By its share, this clone is large. The chain combines TRBV6-6 with TRBJ2-7; TRBD2 aligns across 10 bases. The CDR3 length is 14 residues. Germline V gene data show CDR1 as MNHNY and CDR2 as SVGAGI (reference sequence). V trimming: 7 bases; J trimming: 6 bases; junction bases outside the gene matches: 9. CDR3 nucleotide sequence: TGTGCCAGCACCCTAGCGGGAGCCCTCTCCGAGCAGTACTTC. This translates into CASTLAGALSEQYF.

The genes are TRBV5-4 and TRBJ2-3, with TRBD2 identical over 8 bases. J was trimmed by 2 bases and V by 0 bases; bases with no gene match: 5. Germline V gene lookup returns CDR1 SGHNT and CDR2 YYREEE (reference sequence). The CDR3 loop spans 16 amino acids. The CDR3: CASSLEAGAPTDTQYF. The DNA for the CDR3 is TGTGCCAGCAGCTTGGAAGCGGGGGCCCCCACAGATACGCAGTATTTT.

The chain couples TRBV4-1 to TRBJ2-2; 7 bases are shared with TRBD2. J lost 5 bases, V lost 10 bases, and 13 bases had no gene match. Germline loops: CDR1 MGHRA, CDR2 YSYEKL. There are 15 residues in the CDR3. CDR3 amino acids: CATGGSGVMTGELFF. The CDR3 coding sequence is TGCGCCACCGGCGGGAGCGGGGTAATGACCGGGGAGCTGTTTTTT.

The chain couples TRBV29-1 to TRBJ1-1; D not resolved. The CDR3 consists of 11 residues. The V end lost 1 base, the J end lost 11 bases, and 11 bases lay between the germline ends. Germline V gene sequence: CDR1 SQVTM, CDR2 ANQGSEA. The CDR3 DNA sequence: TGCAGCGTTGAAGTTGGGTTGCGGGCTTTCTTT. Translated, it gives CSVEVGLRAFF.

The chain recombines TRBV6-7 with TRBJ2-7, with D unresolved. TRBV6-7 is an open reading frame whose function is uncertain. The CDR3 is 16 amino acids. The V end was cut by 1 base, the J end by 5 bases, with 18 bases between. The CDR3 loop is CASSYFTGPSPHEQYF. In DNA, the CDR3 is TGTGCCAGCAGTTACTTTACCGGGCCATCCCCCCACGAGCAGTACTTC.

This chain connects TRBV10-3 to TRBJ2-1; D assignment may be TRBD1 or TRBD2 (5 bases each). V was shortened by 10 bases and J by 6 bases, with 16 bases between the two germline ends. Germline assignment: CDR1 ENHRY and CDR2 SYGVKD. The CDR3 is 13 residues long. CDR3 sequence: CATQGREINEQFF. As DNA, the CDR3 is TGTGCCACTCAAGGCAGGGAGATCAATGAGCAGTTCTTC.

The chain is built from TRBV5-6 and TRBJ2-7; D is uncertain. Germline values: CDR1 SGHDT, CDR2 YYEEEE. The CDR3 contains 13 residues. V was cut by 4 bases and J by 8 bases, with 16 bases left in between. CDR3 coding DNA: TGTGCCAGCAGCCCCGGAGTACAATTCCAGCAGTACTTC. Encoded protein: CASSPGVQFQQYF.

This clone came up once. The genes are TRBV25-1 and TRBJ2-3; 8 bases map to TRBD1. CDR1 is MGHDK, CDR2 SYGVNS, per germline. The V gene end was trimmed by 5 bases and the J gene end by 1 base; junction bases not matched to a gene: 5. The CDR3 loop spans 15 amino acids. This CDR3 is CASSKTGDGTDTQYF. The CDR3 nucleotides read TGTGCCAGCAGTAAGACAGGGGATGGCACAGATACGCAGTATTTT.

This clone showed up just a few times. J is TRBJ1-1 and V is TRBV29-1, with TRBD1 as a possible D gene (5 bases). The CDR3 extends over 14 amino acids. V was shortened by 6 bases and J by 8 bases, with 22 bases between the two germline ends. From germline, CDR1 is SQVTM and CDR2 ANQGSEA. This CDR3 reads CSVCTGTAAVEAFF. The DNA of the CDR3 is TGCAGCGTCTGTACCGGGACGGCCGCGGTGGAAGCTTTCTTT.

This clone was seen just once. The chain carries TRBV20-1 and TRBJ2-7; D possibly uses TRBD1 or TRBD2 (5 bases each). CDR1 and CDR2 (germline): DFQATT, SNEGSKA (reference sequence). The V gene lost 6 bases and the J gene lost 6 bases, with 12 bases spanning the gap. The CDR3 has 11 amino acids. Here the CDR3 reads CSAPGTIEQYF. The CDR3 DNA reads TGCAGTGCCCCGGGGACCATCGAGCAGTACTTC.

The chain couples TRBV6-5 to TRBJ1-2; D perhaps matches TRBD1 (6 bases). This CDR3 has 13 residues. CDR1 is MNHEY, CDR2 SVGAGI, per germline. The V end was cut by 2 bases, the J end by 4 bases, with 8 bases between. The CDR3 DNA sequence: TGTGCCAGCAGTTACCAGGGGACCTATGGCTACACCTTC. Encoded protein: CASSYQGTYGYTF.

This clone occurred a few times. The rearrangement uses TRBV25-1 and TRBJ1-2; a weak D match, TRBD1 (6 bases). Looked up from germline, CDR1 is MGHDK and CDR2 is SYGVNS. CDR3 length: 13 amino acids. Deletions cut 10 bases from V and 4 bases from J, with 16 bases between. The CDR3 region has the DNA TGTGCCACCAGACAGGAGCCCCTCTATGGCTACACCTTC. This gives the protein CATRQEPLYGYTF.

The rearrangement uses TRBV2 and TRBJ2-2; 8 nucleotides align to TRBD1. CDR3 length: 14 residues. V lost 6 bases, J lost 5 bases, and 5 bases stayed unmatched. Germline assignment: CDR1 SNHLY and CDR2 FYNNEI. The CDR3 here is CASRADRATGELFF. In DNA form, the CDR3 reads TGTGCCAGCAGAGCGGACAGGGCGACCGGGGAGCTGTTTTTT.

This chain uses TRBV7-3 with TRBJ2-5; 7 positions agree with TRBD1. There are 15 residues in the CDR3. V lost 0 bases to trimming and J lost 4 bases; unmatched junction nucleotides: 5. The germline gives CDR1 SGHTA, CDR2 FQGTGA. The CDR3 nucleotides are TGTGCCAGCAGCTTAACAGGGACAGCTACAGAGACCCAGTACTTC. It codes for CASSLTGTATETQYF.